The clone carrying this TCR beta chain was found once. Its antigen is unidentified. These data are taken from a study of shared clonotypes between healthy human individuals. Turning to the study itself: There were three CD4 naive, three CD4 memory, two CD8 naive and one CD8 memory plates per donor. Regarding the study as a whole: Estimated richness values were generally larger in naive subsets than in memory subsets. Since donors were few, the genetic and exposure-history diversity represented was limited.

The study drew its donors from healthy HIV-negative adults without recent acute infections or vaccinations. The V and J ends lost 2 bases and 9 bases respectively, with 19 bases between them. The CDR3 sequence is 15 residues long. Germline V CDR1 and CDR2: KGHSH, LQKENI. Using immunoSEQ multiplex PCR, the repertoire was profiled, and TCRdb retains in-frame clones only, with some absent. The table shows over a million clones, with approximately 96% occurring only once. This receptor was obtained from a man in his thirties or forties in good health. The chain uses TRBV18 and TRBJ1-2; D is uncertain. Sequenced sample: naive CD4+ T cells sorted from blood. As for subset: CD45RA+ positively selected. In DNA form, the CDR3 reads TGTGCCAGCTCACCAATAGACACCCCCCAGGCTCGCTACACCTTC. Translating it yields CASSPIDTPQARYTF.